In its sample, the clone carrying this T cell receptor (beta chain) was seen once. These data come from a study of shared clonotypes between healthy human individuals. Per the germline V gene, CDR1 is SGHAT and CDR2 is FQNNGV. J lost 1 base, V lost 5 bases, and 10 bases had no gene match. This CDR3 spans 16 amino acids. Produced via immunoSEQ multiplex PCR; TCRdb's table is partial and in-frame only. Found here are more than 2,000,000 clones, roughly nine tenths of them singletons; the top ten hold 0.11% to 0.15%. Sequencing used naive CD4+ T cells sorted from blood. Subset denoted: CD45RA+ positively selected. The chain employs TRBV11-2 and TRBJ2-7; 8 bases align to TRBD2. This receptor was identified in a man younger than 35 in good health. The CDR3 DNA follows: TGTGCCAGCAGCCCACAGTCCCGGGGGGGGTCCTACGAGCAGTACTTC. It yields the protein CASSPQSRGGSYEQYF.